The T cell receptor beta chain under discussion was sequenced for a study of T cells in Graves' hyperthyroidism and ophthalmopathy. Study-wide results and caveats: Separation of ophthalmopathy from stable hyperthyroidism was achieved by a 13 V-J model.

TCR beta CDR3 region amplification was performed from RNA transcripts. The TCR CDR3 first-round RT-PCR relied on the HTBI primer set. TCRdb re-derived calls from the multiplex PCR reads in MiXCR, one entry per CDR3 protein. The data contain fewer than 450,000 distinct CDR3 sequences, about a sixth of them singletons. Note on this clonotype: Its antigen is currently unknown.

PBMCs were derived from roughly 9.6 ml fresh peripheral blood. The receptor was isolated from a young woman with Graves' hyperthyroidism that later progressed to Graves' ophthalmopathy. The specimen sequenced was blood.

CDR3 DNA sequence: TGTGCCAGTAAAAGGGACTATGGCTACACCTTC. Translated: CASKRDYGYTF. The genes are TRBV19 and TRBJ1-2; D gene ambiguous. Per germline, CDR1 LNHDA and CDR2 SQIVND (reference sequence). CDR3 length: 11 residues. The V end was cut by 7 bases, the J end by 3 bases, with 6 bases between.